One sample yielded the 9 T cell receptor beta chains listed below, sequenced in a study of early T cells in non-severe SARS-CoV-2 infection (dated by TCRdb to the early 2020s). Libraries came from 5' RACE. Sequencing was carried out with a NextSeq 500. The raw public reads went through TCRdb reprocessing: fastp at Q25, MiXCR clone calling, in-frame beta chains kept. Rows with one shared CDR3 protein collapse into an entry with the most common genes and DNA. This sample lists roughly 60,000 distinct CDR3 sequences; about 11% were detected once. Of the sample, under 3% falls within the top ten clones. Specimen: whole blood, collected at baseline. These receptor sequences come from an adult who was a healthcare worker with PCR-confirmed SARS-CoV-2 infection or an uninfected control (not recorded which).

Ten or more counts support this clonotype. The V gene is TRBV5-6, the J gene TRBJ2-3, with 9 nucleotides matching TRBD1. V was pared by 3 bases and J by 2 bases, with 1 base of the junction left unmatched. The CDR3 runs to 14 residues. Looked up from germline, CDR1 is SGHDT and CDR2 is YYEEEE. The CDR3 nucleotides read TGTGCCAGCAGCTGGACAGGGGCCACAGATACGCAGTATTTT. It codes for CASSWTGATDTQYF.

This clonotype has just a few counts. The chain uses TRBV7-9 and TRBJ2-7; 9 bases line up with TRBD2. Germline V gene data show CDR1 as SEHNR and CDR2 as FQNEAQ (reference sequence). This CDR3 has 16 amino acids. Unmatched junction bases numbered 7, after V lost 1 base and J lost 3 bases. The CDR3 DNA is TGTGCCAGCAGCTTAGACATAGCGGGGGCCGGCTACGAGCAGTACTTC. It yields the protein CASSLDIAGAGYEQYF.

This clonotype appeared many times. The chain's CDR3 is CASSSTSGVIYEQYF. In nucleotides, the CDR3 is TGTGCCAGCAGCTCCACTAGCGGGGTTATCTACGAGCAGTACTTC. V usage is TRBV11-1 and J usage is TRBJ2-7; TRBD2 aligns across 10 bases. CDR1 and CDR2 from the germline V gene are SGHAT and FQDESV (reference sequence). J lost 3 bases, V lost 4 bases, and 6 bases had no gene match. CDR3 length: 15 residues.

This clonotype was picked up a small number of times. This chain joins TRBV2 and TRBJ2-1; TRBD1 might be the D (5 bases). The CDR3 loop spans 16 amino acids. V was shortened by 9 bases and J by 0 bases, with 18 bases between the two germline ends. From germline, CDR1 is SNHLY and CDR2 FYNNEI. CDR3 sequence (DNA): TGTGCCAGTAGATATAACGGGCAGGGCTCCTACAATGAGCAGTTCTTC. This gives the protein CASRYNGQGSYNEQFF.

This clonotype was seen many times. The chain couples TRBV7-2 to TRBJ2-7; D ambiguous. CDR1 is SGHTA and CDR2 is FQGNSA in the germline V gene. V lost 5 bases to trimming and J lost 2 bases, with 10 bases between them. This CDR3 contains 13 residues. CDR3 sequence: CASSRERAYEQYF. The CDR3 nucleotides are TGTGCCAGCAGCCGAGAAAGAGCCTACGAGCAGTACTTC.

This clonotype was detected only a few times. The chain employs TRBV7-6 and TRBJ2-7; possibly TRBD2 for D (6 bases). The CDR3 extends over 14 amino acids. Trimming left V 3 bases short and J 6 bases short, with 15 bases between. Germline V gene sequence: CDR1 SGHVS, CDR2 FNYEAQ. The CDR3 reads CASSFFMGGSEQYF. In DNA form, the CDR3 reads TGTGCCAGCAGCTTTTTCATGGGGGGTAGCGAGCAGTACTTC. The full variable domain, in which reference TRBV7-6 and TRBJ2-7 provide the parts outside the CDR3, is GAGVSQSPRYKVTKRGQDVALRCDPISGHVSLYWYRQALGQGPEFLTYFNYEAQQDKSGLPNDRFSAERPEGSISTLTIQRTEQRDSAMYRCASSFFMGGSEQYFGPGTRLTVT.

There are a few counts of this clonotype. The junction and the germline gene differ at one end; a read error may be behind it. The chain employs TRBV12-3 or TRBV12-4 and TRBJ1-2, with 7 bases fitting TRBD1. The CDR3 loop spans 11 amino acids. For the CDR3, the DNA is TGTGCCAGCAGTTTGGACAGGCGGCTCGCCTTC. This sequence encodes CASSLDRRLAF.

This clonotype was detected only a few times. The V call is TRBV19, the J call TRBJ1-2; unclear D gene. Germline V lookup: CDR1 LNHDA, CDR2 SQIVND (reference sequence). The CDR3 consists of 13 residues. With 5 bases removed from V and 0 bases from J, the gap between germline ends came to 7 bases. The CDR3 nucleotides are TGTGCCAGTAGTTTGTCAGCTAACTATGGCTACACCTTC. Its translation is CASSLSANYGYTF.

This clonotype was detected only a few times. The chain couples TRBV5-1 to TRBJ1-2, with a weak D call TRBD1 (6 bases). Deletions cut 0 bases from V and 7 bases from J, with 13 bases between. The CDR3 runs to 14 residues. Looked up from germline, CDR1 is SGHRS and CDR2 is YFSETQ. The CDR3 nucleotides read TGCGCCAGCAGCTTGGCCGGGGGGCCTTCTGGCTACACCTTC. It encodes CASSLAGGPSGYTF.